The 8 T cell receptor beta chains below were found in one sample sequenced in a study of technical replicates of blood from a handful of donors. Here immunoSEQ multiplex PCR was the method, and the copy in TCRdb shows in-frame clones only, minus some. Of about 85,000 clones listed, 94% are singletons. Specimen: T cells isolated from PBMCs. Every receptor here comes from a human donor in good health.

This chain connects TRBV27 to TRBJ1-1, with 8 positions matching TRBD1. Germline values: CDR1 MNHEY, CDR2 SMNVEV (reference sequence). The CDR3 length is 16 residues. V gave up 5 bases and J gave up 3 bases; unmatched junction bases: 11. This chain's CDR3 is CASSLVRGRMDTEAFF. CDR3 DNA: TGTGCCAGCAGTCTCGTCAGGGGGCGGATGGACACTGAAGCTTTCTTT.

This chain connects TRBV2 to TRBJ2-7, with D hard to call. Germline assignment: CDR1 SNHLY and CDR2 FYNNEI. The ends were cut back, 3 bases at V and 3 bases at J, with 6 bases in the middle. The CDR3 extends over 12 amino acids. CDR3 in amino acids: CASSDVRYEQYF. Written as DNA, the CDR3 is TGTGCCAGCAGTGATGTTCGCTACGAGCAGTACTTC.

The gene calls are TRBV27 and TRBJ1-1, with 7 bases aligning to TRBD1. The germline V gene encodes CDR1 MNHEY and CDR2 SMNVEV (reference sequence). The CDR3 sequence is 13 residues long. Losses at the gene ends were 6 bases for V and 1 base for J; bases not matched to a gene: 2. The CDR3 bases are TGTGCCAGCAGACGGACAGGGAACACTGAAGCTTTCTTT. Translating it yields CASRRTGNTEAFF.

The chain combines TRBV28 with TRBJ2-7; 9 nucleotides align to TRBD2. V shed 4 bases and J 2 bases; nucleotides not matched to a gene: 18. Germline V CDR1 and CDR2: MDHEN, SYDVKM. This CDR3 spans 19 amino acids. The CDR3 here is CASSSSYSVTSGPAYEQYF. CDR3 nucleotide sequence: TGTGCCAGCAGTTCTAGCTACTCCGTGACTAGCGGTCCTGCCTACGAGCAGTACTTC. Looking up the rest from reference TRBV28 and TRBJ2-7 gives the full variable domain: DVKVTQSSRYLVKRTGEKVFLECVQDMDHENMFWYRQDPGLGLRLIYFSYDVKMKEKGDIPEGYSVSREKKERFSLILESASTNQTSMYLCASSSSYSVTSGPAYEQYFGPGTRLTVT.

J is TRBJ1-2 and V is TRBV10-2; 7 bases agree with TRBD1. The trim removed 4 bases at V and 3 bases at J, leaving 8 bases unmatched. Looked up from germline, CDR1 is WSHSY and CDR2 is SAAADI. The CDR3 runs 15 residues. CDR3: CASSGSLGGDYGYTF. The CDR3 DNA follows: TGCGCCAGCAGTGGGAGCCTAGGGGGCGACTATGGCTACACCTTC.

The rearrangement links TRBV28 to TRBJ2-3, with 12 bases lining up with TRBD2. CDR3 length: 22 amino acids. Germline lookup yields CDR1 MDHEN and CDR2 SYDVKM. The J segment lost 2 bases and the V segment lost 5 bases, leaving 23 bases of the junction unmatched. CDR3 sequence (DNA): TGTGCCAGCAGTACGCCCTGGAGAGAGACTAGCGGGAGTCAGAGTTCCACAGATACGCAGTATTTT. Translating gives CASSTPWRETSGSQSSTDTQYF.

The chain employs TRBV12-5 and TRBJ2-7; 7 bases are shared with TRBD1. With 5 bases clipped from V and 1 base from J, the junction kept 8 bases outside the gene matches. Germline CDR1 is LGHNT and CDR2 is FRNRAP. The CDR3 is made up of 15 amino acids. This CDR3 is CASGQRDRLSYEQYF. The CDR3 DNA reads TGTGCTAGTGGTCAAAGGGACAGACTATCCTACGAGCAGTACTTC. The complete variable domain, with remaining parts taken from reference TRBV12-5 and TRBJ2-7, reads DARVTQTPRHKVTEMGQEVTMRCQPILGHNTVFWYRQTMMQGLELLAYFRNRAPLDDSGMPKDRFSAEMPDATLATLKIQPSEPRDSAVYFCASGQRDRLSYEQYFGPGTRLTVT.

The chain employs TRBV6-1 and TRBJ2-7; 8 bases agree with TRBD2. Germline CDR1 and CDR2: MNHNS and SASEGT. The CDR3 is 15 amino acids. V was clipped by 3 bases and J by 3 bases; unmatched bases: 7. The CDR3 is CASSDYGGRHYEQYF. CDR3 DNA sequence: TGTGCCAGCAGTGATTATGGCGGGAGGCACTACGAGCAGTACTTC.